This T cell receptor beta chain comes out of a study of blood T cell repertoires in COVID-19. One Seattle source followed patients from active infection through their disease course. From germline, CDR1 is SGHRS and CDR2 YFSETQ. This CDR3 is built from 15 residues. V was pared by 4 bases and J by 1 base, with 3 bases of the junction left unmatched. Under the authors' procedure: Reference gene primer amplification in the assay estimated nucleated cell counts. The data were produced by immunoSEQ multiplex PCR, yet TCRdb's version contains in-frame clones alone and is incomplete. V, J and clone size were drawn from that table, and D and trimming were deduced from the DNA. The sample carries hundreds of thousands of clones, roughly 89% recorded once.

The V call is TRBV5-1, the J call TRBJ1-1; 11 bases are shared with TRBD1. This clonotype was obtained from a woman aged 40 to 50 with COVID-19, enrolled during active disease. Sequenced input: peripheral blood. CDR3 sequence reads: CASSRTGGSNTEAFF. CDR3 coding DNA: TGCGCCAGCAGCAGGACAGGGGGCTCGAACACTGAAGCTTTCTTT.